This TCR beta chain was sequenced in a study of blood T cell repertoires in COVID-19. Study-wide context: COVID-19 samples from acute and convalescent phases originated in the United States, Italy and Spain.

This clone turned up a few times. Per the study methods: Nucleated cell number was recorded as an estimate derived from reference gene primer amplification. The data were produced by immunoSEQ multiplex PCR, yet TCRdb's version contains in-frame clones alone and is incomplete. V and J calls plus clone size are reproduced from that table; the DNA served to infer D and trimming. The table lists some 300,000 clones, about nine tenths of them singletons. From germline, CDR1 is SGHAT and CDR2 FQNNGV. V lost 1 base and J 8 bases, leaving 18 bases between the germline ends. This CDR3 spans 16 amino acids. Sequenced material: peripheral blood. The chain recombines TRBV11-2 with TRBJ2-1; no clear D. This TCR was sampled from a woman aged 25-40 years with COVID-19, enrolled during active disease. CDR3 protein: CASSLGVAMNLDEQFF. The CDR3, as DNA: TGTGCCAGCAGCTTAGGGGTAGCAATGAACTTGGATGAGCAGTTCTTC.